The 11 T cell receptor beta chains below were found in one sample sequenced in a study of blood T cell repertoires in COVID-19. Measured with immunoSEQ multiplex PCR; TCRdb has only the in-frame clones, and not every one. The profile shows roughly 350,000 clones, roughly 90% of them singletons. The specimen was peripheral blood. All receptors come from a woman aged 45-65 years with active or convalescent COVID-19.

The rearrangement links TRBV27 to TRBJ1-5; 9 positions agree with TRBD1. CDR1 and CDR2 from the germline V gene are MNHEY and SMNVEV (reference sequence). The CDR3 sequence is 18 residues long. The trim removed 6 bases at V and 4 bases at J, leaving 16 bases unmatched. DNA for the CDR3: TGTGCCAGCAGGCCAGCCGGGACAGGGATTTATCGGAATCAGCCCCAGCATTTT. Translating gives CASRPAGTGIYRNQPQHF.

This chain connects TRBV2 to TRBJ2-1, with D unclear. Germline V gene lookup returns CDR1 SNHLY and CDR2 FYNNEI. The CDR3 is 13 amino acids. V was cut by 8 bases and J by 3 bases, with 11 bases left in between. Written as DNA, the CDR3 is TGTGCCAGCGTCGTGGAGATCTACAATGAGCAGTTCTTC. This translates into CASVVEIYNEQFF. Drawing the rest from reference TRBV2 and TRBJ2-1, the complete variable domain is EPEVTQTPSHQVTQMGQEVILRCVPISNHLYFYWYRQILGQKVEFLVSFYNNEISEKSEIFDDQFSVERPDGSNFTLKIRSTKLEDSAMYFCASVVEIYNEQFFGPGTRLTVL.

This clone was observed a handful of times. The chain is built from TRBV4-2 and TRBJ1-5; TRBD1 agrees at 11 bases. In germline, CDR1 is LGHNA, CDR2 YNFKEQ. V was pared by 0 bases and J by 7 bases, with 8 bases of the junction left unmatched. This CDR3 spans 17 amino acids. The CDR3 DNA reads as TGTGCCAGCAGCCAAGACCGGACAGGGGGCTTGGGACAGCCCCAGCATTTT. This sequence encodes CASSQDRTGGLGQPQHF.

The CDR3 region has the DNA TGTGCCAGCAGTCTCCTTAATCAGCCCCAGCATTTT. Its translation is CASSLLNQPQHF. The chain carries TRBV12-3 or TRBV12-4 and TRBJ1-5; D is unresolved. V was trimmed by 5 bases and J by 4 bases, leaving 6 bases between them. This CDR3 is built from 12 residues.

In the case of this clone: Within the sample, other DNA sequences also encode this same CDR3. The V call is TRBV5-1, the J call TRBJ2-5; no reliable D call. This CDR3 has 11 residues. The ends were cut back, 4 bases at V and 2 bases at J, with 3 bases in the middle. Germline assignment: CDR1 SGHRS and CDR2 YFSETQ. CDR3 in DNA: TGCGCCAGCAGCCTACAAGAGACCCAGTACTTC. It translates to CASSLQETQYF.

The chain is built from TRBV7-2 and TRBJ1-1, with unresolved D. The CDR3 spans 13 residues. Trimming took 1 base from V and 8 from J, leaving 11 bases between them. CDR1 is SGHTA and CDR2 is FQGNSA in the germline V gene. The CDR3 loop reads CASSLGLTGEAFF. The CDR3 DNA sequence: TGTGCCAGCAGCTTAGGACTTACTGGGGAAGCTTTCTTT.

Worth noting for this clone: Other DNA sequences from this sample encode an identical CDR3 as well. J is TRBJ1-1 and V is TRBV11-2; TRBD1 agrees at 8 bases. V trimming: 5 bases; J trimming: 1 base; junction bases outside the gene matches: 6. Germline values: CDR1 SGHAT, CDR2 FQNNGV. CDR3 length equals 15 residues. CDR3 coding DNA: TGTGCCAGCAGCACGAGGACAGGGCCGAACACTGAAGCTTTCTTT. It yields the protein CASSTRTGPNTEAFF. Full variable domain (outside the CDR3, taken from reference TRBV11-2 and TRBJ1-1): EAGVAQSPRYKIIEKRQSVAFWCNPISGHATLYWYQQILGQGPKLLIQFQNNGVVDDSQLPKDRFSAERLKGVDSTLKIQPAKLEDSAVYLCASSTRTGPNTEAFFGQGTRLTVV.

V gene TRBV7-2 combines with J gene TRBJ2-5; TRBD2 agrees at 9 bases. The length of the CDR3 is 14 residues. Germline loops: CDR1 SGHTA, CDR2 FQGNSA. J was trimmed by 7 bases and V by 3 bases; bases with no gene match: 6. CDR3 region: CASSFGLAGLTQYF. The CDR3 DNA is TGTGCCAGCAGCTTTGGCCTAGCGGGGTTGACCCAGTACTTC.

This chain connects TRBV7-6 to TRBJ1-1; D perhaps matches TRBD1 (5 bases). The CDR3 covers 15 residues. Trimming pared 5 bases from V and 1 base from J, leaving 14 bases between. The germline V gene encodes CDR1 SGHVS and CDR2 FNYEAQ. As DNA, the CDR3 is TGTGCCAGCAGCCTGCTGGGGGGATCGAACACTGAAGCTTTCTTT. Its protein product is CASSLLGGSNTEAFF.

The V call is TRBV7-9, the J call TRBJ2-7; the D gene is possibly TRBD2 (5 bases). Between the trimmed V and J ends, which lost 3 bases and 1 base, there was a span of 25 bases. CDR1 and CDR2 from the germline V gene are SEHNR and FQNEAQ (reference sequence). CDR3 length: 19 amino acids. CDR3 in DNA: TGTGCCAGCAGCTTGCCCCTCTCTCGGGATCTGCGTGGGTCCTACGAGCAGTACTTC. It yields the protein CASSLPLSRDLRGSYEQYF.

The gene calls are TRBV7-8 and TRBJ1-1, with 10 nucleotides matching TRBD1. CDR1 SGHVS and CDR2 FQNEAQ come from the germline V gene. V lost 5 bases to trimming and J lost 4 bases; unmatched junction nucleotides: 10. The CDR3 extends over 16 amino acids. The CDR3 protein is CASSLRDRGQATEAFF. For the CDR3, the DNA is TGTGCCAGCAGCCTCCGGGACAGGGGACAGGCCACTGAAGCTTTCTTT. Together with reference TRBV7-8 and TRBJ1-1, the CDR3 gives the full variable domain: GAGVSQSPRYKVAKRGQDVALRCDPISGHVSLFWYQQALGQGPEFLTYFQNEAQLDKSGLPSDRFFAERPEGSVSTLKIQRTQQEDSAVYLCASSLRDRGQATEAFFGQGTRLTVV.